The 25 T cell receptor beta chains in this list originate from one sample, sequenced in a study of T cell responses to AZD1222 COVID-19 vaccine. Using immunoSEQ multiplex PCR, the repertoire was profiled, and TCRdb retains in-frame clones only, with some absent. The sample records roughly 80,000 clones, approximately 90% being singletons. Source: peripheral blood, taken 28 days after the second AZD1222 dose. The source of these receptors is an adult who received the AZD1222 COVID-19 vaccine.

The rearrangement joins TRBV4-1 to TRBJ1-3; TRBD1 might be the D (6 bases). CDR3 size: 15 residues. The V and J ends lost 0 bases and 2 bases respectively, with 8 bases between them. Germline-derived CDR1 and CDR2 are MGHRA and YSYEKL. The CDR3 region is CASSQDRGPGNTIYF. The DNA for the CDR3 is TGCGCCAGCAGCCAAGATCGGGGGCCTGGAAACACCATATATTTT.

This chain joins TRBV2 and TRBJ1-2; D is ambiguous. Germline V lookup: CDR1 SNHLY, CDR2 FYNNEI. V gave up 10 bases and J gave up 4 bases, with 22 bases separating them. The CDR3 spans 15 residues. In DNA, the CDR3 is TGTGCCACCACGCCTGATGTAGGAGGAATCTATGGCTACACCTTC. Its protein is CATTPDVGGIYGYTF.

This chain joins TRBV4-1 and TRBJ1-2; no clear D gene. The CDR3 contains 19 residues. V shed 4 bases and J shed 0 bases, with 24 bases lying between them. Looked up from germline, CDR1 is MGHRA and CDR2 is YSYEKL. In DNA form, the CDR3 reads TGCGCCAGCAGCCCAGGCCGCTGGGCCTACCTCCCCGCTAACTATGGCTACACCTTC. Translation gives CASSPGRWAYLPANYGYTF.

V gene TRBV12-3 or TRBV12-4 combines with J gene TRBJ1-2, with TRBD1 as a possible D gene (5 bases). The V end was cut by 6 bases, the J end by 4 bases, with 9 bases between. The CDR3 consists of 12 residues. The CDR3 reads CASSDSIYGYTF. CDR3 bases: TGTGCCAGCAGCGACAGTATCTATGGCTACACCTTC.

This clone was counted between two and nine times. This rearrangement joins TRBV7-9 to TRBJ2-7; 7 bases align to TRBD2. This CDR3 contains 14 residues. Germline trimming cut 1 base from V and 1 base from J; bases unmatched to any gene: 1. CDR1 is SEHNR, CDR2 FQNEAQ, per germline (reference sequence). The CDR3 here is CASSLVGLSYEQYF. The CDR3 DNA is TGTGCCAGCAGCTTAGTGGGACTATCCTACGAGCAGTACTTC.

The CDR3 nucleotides read TGTGCCAGCAGTCAACAGGGGGCGGGCACCGGGGAGCTGTTTTTT. Protein product: CASSQQGAGTGELFF. This sequence joins TRBV6-5 and TRBJ2-2, with 9 bases lining up with TRBD1. The length of the CDR3 is 15 residues. Trimming at V came to 5 bases and at J to 4 bases, leaving 5 bases not matched to a gene. Germline loops: CDR1 MNHEY, CDR2 SVGAGI.

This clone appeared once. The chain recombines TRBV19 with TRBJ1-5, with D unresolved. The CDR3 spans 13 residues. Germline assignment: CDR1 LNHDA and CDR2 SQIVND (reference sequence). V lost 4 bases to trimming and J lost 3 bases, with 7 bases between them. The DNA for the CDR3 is TGTGCCAGTAGTAACAGCTTCAATCAGCCCCAGCATTTT. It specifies CASSNSFNQPQHF.

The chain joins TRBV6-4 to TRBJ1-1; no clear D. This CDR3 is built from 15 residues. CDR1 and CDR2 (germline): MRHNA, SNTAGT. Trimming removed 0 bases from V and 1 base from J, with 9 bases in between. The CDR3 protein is CASSDSNGENTEAFF. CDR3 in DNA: TGTGCCAGCAGTGACTCGAATGGGGAGAACACTGAAGCTTTCTTT.

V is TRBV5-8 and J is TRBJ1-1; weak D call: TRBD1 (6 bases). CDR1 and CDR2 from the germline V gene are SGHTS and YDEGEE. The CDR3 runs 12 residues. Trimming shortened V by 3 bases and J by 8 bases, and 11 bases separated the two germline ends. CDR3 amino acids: CASSWRGGEAFF. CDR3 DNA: TGTGCCAGCAGCTGGAGGGGGGGAGAAGCTTTCTTT.

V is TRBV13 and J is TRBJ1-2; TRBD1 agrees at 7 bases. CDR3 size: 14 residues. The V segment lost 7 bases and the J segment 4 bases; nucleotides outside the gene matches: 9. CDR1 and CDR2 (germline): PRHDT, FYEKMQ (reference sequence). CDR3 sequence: CASTPRGPFYGYTF. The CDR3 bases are TGTGCCAGCACCCCAAGGGGGCCGTTCTATGGCTACACCTTC. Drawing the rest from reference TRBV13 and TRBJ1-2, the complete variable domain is AAGVIQSPRHLIKEKRETATLKCYPIPRHDTVYWYQQGPGQDPQFLISFYEKMQSDKGSIPDRFSAQQFSDYHSELNMSSLELGDSALYFCASTPRGPFYGYTFGSGTRLTVV.

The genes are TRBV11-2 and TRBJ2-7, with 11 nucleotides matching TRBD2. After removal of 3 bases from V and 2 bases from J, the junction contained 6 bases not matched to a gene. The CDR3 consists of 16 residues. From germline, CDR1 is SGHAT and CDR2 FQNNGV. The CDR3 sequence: CASSLIAGGLTYEQYF. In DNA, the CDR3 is TGTGCCAGCAGCTTGATAGCGGGAGGGTTGACCTACGAGCAGTACTTC.

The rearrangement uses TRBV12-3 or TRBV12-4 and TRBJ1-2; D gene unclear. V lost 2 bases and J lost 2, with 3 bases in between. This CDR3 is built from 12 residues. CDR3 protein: CASSLINYGYTF. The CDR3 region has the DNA TGTGCCAGCAGTTTAATAAACTATGGCTACACCTTC.

CDR3 nucleotide sequence: TGCGCCAGCAGCGTACACAGGAATAATGAAAAACTGTTTTTT. Translating gives CASSVHRNNEKLFF. The chain employs TRBV4-1 and TRBJ1-4, with D possibly TRBD1 on 5 matching bases. Trimming removed 5 bases at V and 4 bases at J, with 11 bases between. The CDR3 sequence is 14 residues long. Germline V gives CDR1 MGHRA, CDR2 YSYEKL.

The CDR3 DNA reads TGTGCCAGCAAGGGTAGGGCCTACGAGCAGTACTTC. Amino acid sequence: CASKGRAYEQYF. This rearrangement joins TRBV12-3 or TRBV12-4 to TRBJ2-7; no clear D gene. The CDR3 spans 12 residues. V lost 7 bases to trimming and J lost 2 bases, with 9 bases between them.

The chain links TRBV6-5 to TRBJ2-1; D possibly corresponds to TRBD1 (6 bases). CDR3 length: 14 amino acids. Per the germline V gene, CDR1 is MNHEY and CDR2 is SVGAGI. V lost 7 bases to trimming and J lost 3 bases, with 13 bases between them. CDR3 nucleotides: TGTGCCAGCAAGGAAGGGGGTAACTACAATGAGCAGTTCTTC. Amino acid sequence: CASKEGGNYNEQFF.

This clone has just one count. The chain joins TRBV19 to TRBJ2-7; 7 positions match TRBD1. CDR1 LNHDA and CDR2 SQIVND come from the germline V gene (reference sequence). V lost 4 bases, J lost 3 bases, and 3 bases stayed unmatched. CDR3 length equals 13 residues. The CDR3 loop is CASSSAGGYEQYF. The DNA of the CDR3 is TGTGCCAGTAGTAGCGCAGGGGGCTACGAGCAGTACTTC.

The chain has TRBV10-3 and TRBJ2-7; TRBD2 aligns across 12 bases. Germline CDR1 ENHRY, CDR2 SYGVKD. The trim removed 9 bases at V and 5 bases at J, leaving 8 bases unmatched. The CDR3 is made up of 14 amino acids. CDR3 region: CAIKGLAGLNEQYF. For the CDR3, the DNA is TGTGCCATTAAAGGACTAGCGGGATTGAACGAGCAGTACTTC.

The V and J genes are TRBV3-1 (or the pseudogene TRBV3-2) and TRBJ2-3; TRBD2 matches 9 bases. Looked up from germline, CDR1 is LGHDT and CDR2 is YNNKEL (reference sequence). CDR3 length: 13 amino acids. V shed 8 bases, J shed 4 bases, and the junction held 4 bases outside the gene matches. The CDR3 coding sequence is TGTGCCAGCGGGCGGGAGGGCGCAGATACGCAGTATTTT. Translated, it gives CASGREGADTQYF.

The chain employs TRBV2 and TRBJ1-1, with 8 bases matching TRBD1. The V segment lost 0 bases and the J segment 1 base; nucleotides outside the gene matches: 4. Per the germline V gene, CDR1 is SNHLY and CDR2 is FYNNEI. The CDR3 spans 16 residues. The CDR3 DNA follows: TGTGCCAGCAGTGAAGCGGGGACAGGTCGGAACACTGAAGCTTTCTTT. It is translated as CASSEAGTGRNTEAFF.

The CDR3 region is CASSYQNSGSTEQYF. CDR3 DNA sequence: TGTGCCAGCAGTTACCAAAATAGCGGGAGTACGGAGCAGTACTTC. The chain combines TRBV6-5 with TRBJ2-7; 9 bases match TRBD2. This CDR3 region has 15 residues. Germline CDR1 reads MNHEY; CDR2 reads SVGAGI. With V trimmed by 2 bases and J by 7 bases, 9 bases remained unmatched.

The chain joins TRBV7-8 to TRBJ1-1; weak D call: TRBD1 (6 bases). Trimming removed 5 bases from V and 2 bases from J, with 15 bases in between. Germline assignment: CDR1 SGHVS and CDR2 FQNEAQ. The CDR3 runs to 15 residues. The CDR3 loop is CASSPLWGANTEAFF. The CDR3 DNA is TGTGCCAGCAGCCCCCTGTGGGGGGCCAACACTGAAGCTTTCTTT.

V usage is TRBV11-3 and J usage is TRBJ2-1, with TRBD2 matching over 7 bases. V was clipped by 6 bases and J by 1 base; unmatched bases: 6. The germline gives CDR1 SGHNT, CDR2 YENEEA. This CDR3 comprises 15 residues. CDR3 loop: CASSSERGSYNEQFF. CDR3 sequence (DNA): TGTGCCAGCAGTAGTGAGCGGGGATCCTACAATGAGCAGTTCTTC.

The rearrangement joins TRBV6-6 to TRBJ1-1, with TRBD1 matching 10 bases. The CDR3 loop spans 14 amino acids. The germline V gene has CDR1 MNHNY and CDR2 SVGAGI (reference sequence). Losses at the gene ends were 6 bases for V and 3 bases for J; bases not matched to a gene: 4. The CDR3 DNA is TGTGCCAGCAGCTCCGGGACAGGGGACACTGAAGCTTTCTTT. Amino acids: CASSSGTGDTEAFF.

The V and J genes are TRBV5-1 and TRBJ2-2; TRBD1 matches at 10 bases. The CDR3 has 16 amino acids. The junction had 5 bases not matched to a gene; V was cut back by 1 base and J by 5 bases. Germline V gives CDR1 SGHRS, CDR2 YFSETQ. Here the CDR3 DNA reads TGCGCCAGCAGCTTGCCGACAGGGGGCGGAACCGGGGAGCTGTTTTTT. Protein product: CASSLPTGGGTGELFF.

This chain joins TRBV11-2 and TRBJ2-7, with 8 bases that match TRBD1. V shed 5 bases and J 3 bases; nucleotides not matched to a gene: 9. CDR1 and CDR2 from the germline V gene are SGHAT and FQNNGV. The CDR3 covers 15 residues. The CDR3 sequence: CASSALVGQGYEQYF. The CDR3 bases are TGTGCCAGCAGCGCCTTGGTAGGACAGGGCTACGAGCAGTACTTC.